The text below deals with one T cell receptor (beta chain). Its antigen is still unknown. This specimen belongs to a study of B cell selection in AIRE deficiency. Study-wide findings and caveats: Shared Treg sequences had shorter CDR3s, biased toward rearrangements with few non-templated insertions. Of 3,000 to 4,500 shared Treg TCRbeta sequences, over 25% were healthy-only, approximately 9% patient-only.

Conventional CD4 T cells were sorted as CD4+CD127+ cells. Trimming pared 7 bases from V and 0 bases from J, leaving 18 bases between. The CDR3 runs 16 residues. The germline CDR1 and CDR2 sequences are SGHRS and YFSETQ. The method was immunoSEQ multiplex PCR; TCRdb's version includes in-frame clones alone and lacks a portion of them. The sample yields some 23,000 clones, roughly 97% seen once. The chain carries TRBV5-1 and TRBJ2-3, with TRBD2 as a possible D gene (5 bases). This clonotype originated in a human donor with AIRE deficiency. What was sequenced was conventional CD4+ T cells sorted from PBMCs. This CDR3 reads CASRTTGILSTDTQYF. CDR3 sequence (DNA): TGCGCCAGCCGTACTACCGGGATTCTGAGCACAGATACGCAGTATTTT.